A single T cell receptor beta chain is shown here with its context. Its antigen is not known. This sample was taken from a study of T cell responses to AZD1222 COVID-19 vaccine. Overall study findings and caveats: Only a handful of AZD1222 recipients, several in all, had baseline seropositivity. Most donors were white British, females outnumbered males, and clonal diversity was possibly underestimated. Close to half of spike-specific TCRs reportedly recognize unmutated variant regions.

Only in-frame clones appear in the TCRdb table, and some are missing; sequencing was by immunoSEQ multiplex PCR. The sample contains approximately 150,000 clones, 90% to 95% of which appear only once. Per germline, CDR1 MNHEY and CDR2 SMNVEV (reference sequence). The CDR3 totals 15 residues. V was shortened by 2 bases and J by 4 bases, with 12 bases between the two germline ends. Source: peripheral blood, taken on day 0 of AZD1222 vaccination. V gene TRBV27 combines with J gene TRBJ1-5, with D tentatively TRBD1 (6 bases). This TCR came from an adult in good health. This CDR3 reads CASSLVQGANQPQHF. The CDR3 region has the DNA TGTGCCAGCAGTTTAGTACAGGGCGCGAATCAGCCCCAGCATTTT.